This note documents a single TCR beta chain sequence. This clone was detected only a few times. Its recognized antigen is unknown. It has no much larger one-base neighbor in the sample; base qualities were not kept. V loses 5 bases, J loses 7 bases, and the germline ends lie 12 bases apart. The CDR3 runs 12 residues from the cysteine to the phenylalanine. Only CDR3 DNA remains: 36 bases, in frame from the first base. CDR1 and CDR2, per the germline V gene, are SGHVS and FNYEAQ. To prepare the library, the immunoSEQ multiplex PCR assay was applied. The multiplex PCR relied on a mix of 60 forward primers for TCR Vbeta segments and 13 reverse primers for TCR Jbeta segments. Amplification of the CDR3 region of rearranged TCR beta genes was performed with a multiplex PCR assay on genomic DNA. On the Illumina HiSeq System, the amplified TCR beta libraries were sequenced as 87-base-pair reads. The original pipeline was this. In a later analysis, tens of millions of unique TCR beta chains were counted across the 500 to 700 repertoires, and about 9.9 million of these chains were shared by at least two donors. Raw reads were error-corrected and collapsed into unique sequences by a nearest-neighbor algorithm in which closely related sequences were merged to remove PCR and sequencing errors. V, D and J gene segments were assigned by aligning CDR3 sequences to IMGT reference sequences. Each retained sequence needed at least a six-nucleotide match to both a V gene segment and a J gene segment. Rearrangements were classified as productive when the CDR3 lacked stop codons and remained in frame with V and J, and all other rearrangements were classified as non-productive. Following IMGT convention, CDR3 was defined as the stretch from the second conserved V-encoded cysteine to the conserved J-encoded phenylalanine. Sequences without an unambiguous match to a single V gene segment were excluded from the earlier analysis of approximately 600 of the donors. An earlier analysis of about 600 of the donors called V segments functional above 56.7% productive rearrangements and segregating when the between-donor standard deviation exceeded 5%. To diagnose cytomegalovirus status from the catalog of TCR beta chain sequences, a statistical classification framework was built. V and J gene assignment, in a later analysis, came from comparing TCR nucleotide sequences with IMGT/GENE-DB human TR gene sequences. In a later analysis, CDR3 sequences and most-parsimonious VDJ recombination scenarios were assigned using the TCRdist pipeline. In a later analysis, every TCR beta chain was defined by the combination of its CDR3 amino acid sequence and its V-gene family, and reads without a unique V-gene family were dropped. In a later analysis, approximately 640 highly shared, low-generation-probability nucleotide sequences were removed to address suspected cross-contamination and a sequencing artifact. For each public chain, a later analysis derived a clonal expansion index from normalized ranks of inferred template counts within each repertoire. In a later analysis, generation probabilities were computed with a VDJ recombination model fitted to out-of-frame rearrangements, and the resulting probabilities were checked against IGoR. In a later analysis, TCR-TCR, TCR-HLA and TCR-CMV co-occurrence was scored with hypergeometric tests, and a repertoire-size bias correction was applied to TCR pairs. False discovery rates were estimated in a later analysis by permuting HLA or CMV assignments 20 times. A later analysis grouped co-occurring TCRs with DBSCAN, adding TCRdist sequence similarity when clustering within HLA-allele-positive subsets. Repertoires with fewer than 30,000 or more than 120,000 public chains were left out of co-occurrence clustering, as were five repertoires with anomalous nucleotide sharing. In TCRdb, the immuneACCESS table is reduced to in-frame sequences with V and J assigned. These tables do not hold every clone; where another copy was compared, an unresolved V gene accounts for under half, and the others remain unexplained. V and J calls and clone size are those listed in that table; D and trimming were worked out from the DNA. This sample is represented by more than 130,000 clones; 80% of them were singletons. Roughly 4.7% of the sample comes from the top ten.

The cohort comprised 710 or so healthy bone marrow donors. At the time of sampling, all cohort members were nominally healthy, though unrecorded immune exposures were likely present. The donor was CMV seronegative and was included in the group of 352 seronegative cohort members. A peripheral blood sample was collected from each donor, and TCR beta sequencing was performed on peripheral blood mononuclear cells. The Qiagen DNeasy Blood Extraction Kit was used to extract genomic DNA from the blood cell samples. The data belong to a study of cytomegalovirus exposure and HLA in healthy donors listed by TCRdb under 2017. With respect to the entire study: An earlier analysis of roughly 500 of the donors reported roughly 270 Gb of sequence data and 117 million unique TCR beta sequences from 150 million to 200 million T cells. An early release covering just under 650 HLA-typed donors comprised approximately 290 gigabases of sequencing data and approximately 80 million unique TCR sequences. Among the roughly 400 genotyped donors, about 85% belonged to the genetic ancestry cluster associated with self-reported Caucasian donors. The study aimed to test whether cataloging public T cell receptors could reveal signatures of past pathogen exposure. The T cell repertoires of roughly 660 subjects were profiled by immunosequencing and related to cytomegalovirus serostatus. Besides the first cohort of roughly 640 subjects, a separate validation cohort made up of over a hundred different subjects was used. To predict cytomegalovirus infection status, the study brought together high-throughput TCR immunosequencing, statistical association of individual TCRs with disease status, and machine learning. To study patterns of TCR occurrence, a later analysis re-analyzed previously published TCR beta repertoires from 550 to 800 donors and added high-resolution HLA genotyping. In the later analysis, no new phenotypic data were used to find candidate immune exposures; instead, reliance was placed on TCR beta sequences and their occurrence across donors. An earlier analysis of 587 of the donors used high-throughput TCR beta sequencing to judge whether each TCR beta V gene segment behaved as functional or pseudogenic. Donor age, sex, ethnicity and CMV serostatus were collected together with the repertoire data. In a later genetic analysis, genome-wide SNP genotypes for 398 of the 666 donors were used, and that subset was treated as a discovery cohort. All discovery cohort repertoires had been generated on a single sequencing platform. Both class I and class II loci were covered by HLA typing, at four-digit resolution. The number of donors typed differed by locus, with roughly 620-630 for A, B, C, DRB1 and DQB1, around 500 for DQA1, about 610 for DPA1, and some 450 for DPB1. Roughly 5 DR-DQ haplotypes were treated as single units for association and clustering because of strong linkage in the cohort. Among about 400 genotyped donors of the cohort, an average of approximately 240,000 unique TCR beta nucleotide sequences was sequenced per donor, of which 15% to 20% were non-productive.

Overall study results and their limits: The classifier was reported to diagnose cytomegalovirus status with high specificity and sensitivity in both the original and validation cohorts. A further reported finding was that TCR beta sequences accurately predicted the HLA-A and HLA-B alleles for most subjects in the first cohort. Compared with the approximately 670-donor mean, donors in an Asian-associated ancestry cluster had fewer N-insertions in productive TCRs, according to a later genetic analysis. The authors suggested that the approach could potentially be generalized to other disease states and immunological phenotypes. In an earlier analysis of some 550 of the donors, most TCR beta V segments were observed in productive rearrangements about 87% or about 30% of the time, broadly matching IMGT annotations. The study listed 150 to 200 TCR beta chains as associated with cytomegalovirus. Immune exposure information for the cohort was limited to CMV serostatus. Sequencing depth was assumed to be roughly uniform across donors in the presence/absence analyses, though that assumption may not hold. While some public TCRs were present in many individuals, most TCR sequences turned up only very rarely across donors. Because counts were too low, about 18 rarely observed V segments, including chromosome 9 orphons, were left out of the earlier analysis of a few hundred of the donors. Some IMGT-functional V segments, including TRBV6-2 and TRBV6-3, could not be told apart with the 87-base-pair reads, so those segments were excluded. Strong co-occurrence of HLA alleles, especially DR and DQ, made assigning TCR associations to individual alleles difficult. This cohort had only TCR beta chains sequenced, and the lack of alpha or paired-chain data limited which features could be detected. According to a later analysis, TCR association rates differed among HLA loci, with DRB1 alleles showing the most associated TCRs and HLA-C alleles showing the fewest. In a later analysis, HLA-associated TCR beta chains showed more clonal expansion and lower generation probabilities than non-associated chains that were equally common. The sequencing pipeline was judged likely to have produced a cluster of highly shared sequence variants as a technical artifact. In vitro tests confirmed that a few of the cytomegalovirus-associated TCR beta chains recognize cytomegalovirus antigens. At a false discovery rate of 0.05, a later analysis linked under 20,000 TCR beta sequences to specific HLA alleles. Several of the top co-occurrence clusters appeared to be linked to parvovirus B19, influenza, CMV and Epstein-Barr virus, according to a later analysis. Because HLA typing was missing for some donors at each locus, association tests included only the typed subset. A later genetic analysis associated a missense DCLRE1C variant with V-gene and J-gene trimming of TCR beta chains, and an independent cohort replicated the association. Most CMV-associated TCR beta chains appeared to be HLA-restricted in a later analysis, and the HLA associations seemed to be driven largely by CMV exposure. Linkage disequilibrium might explain the correlated functional status among segregating V segments, but an unknown experimental factor could not be excluded.

This receptor chain uses TRBV7-6 and TRBJ2-7, with the D gene uncertain. This clonotype originated in a male donor in good health and CMV-seronegative. The source material was PBMCs. The DNA sequence is as follows: TGTGCCAGCAGCGGAGCTATGAGGGAGCAGTACTTC. It translates to CASSGAMREQYF.